Below are 29 T cell receptor beta chains sequenced from a single sample in a study of blood T cell repertoires in COVID-19. Only in-frame clones appear in the TCRdb table, and some are missing; sequencing was by immunoSEQ multiplex PCR. The sample has hundreds of thousands of clones; about nine tenths are singletons. Sequencing was done on a sample of peripheral blood. The receptors were sampled from a woman aged 25 to 39 with active or convalescent COVID-19.

V and J are TRBV30 and TRBJ1-1, with D possibly TRBD1 on 5 matching bases. Germline V gene sequence: CDR1 GTSNPN, CDR2 SVGIG (reference sequence). CDR3 length: 13 amino acids. Trimming left V 2 bases short and J 6 bases short, with 13 bases between. The CDR3 sequence is CAWSPQGQAEAFF. The DNA for the CDR3 is TGTGCCTGGAGTCCCCAAGGACAAGCTGAAGCTTTCTTT.

The chain joins TRBV6-2 or TRBV6-3 to TRBJ2-3; 12 bases line up with TRBD2. The V segment lost 5 bases and the J segment 0 bases; nucleotides outside the gene matches: 3. The CDR3 runs to 16 residues. Germline CDR1 is MNHEY and CDR2 is SVGEGT. CDR3 in DNA: TGTGCCAGCAGTACTAGCGGGAGGAAGAGCACAGATACGCAGTATTTT. Amino acid sequence: CASSTSGRKSTDTQYF.

The rearrangement links TRBV5-4 to TRBJ1-2; possible D gene TRBD1, 6 bases. V lost 4 bases to trimming and J lost 7 bases, with 17 bases between them. From germline, CDR1 is SGHNT and CDR2 YYREEE (reference sequence). CDR3 size: 14 residues. As DNA, the CDR3 is TGTGCCAGCAGCACATCCGGGGCAGGGGTTGGCTACACCTTC. Its protein is CASSTSGAGVGYTF.

This clone has just one count. The rearrangement links TRBV6-2 or TRBV6-3 to TRBJ1-4; D remains unclear. This CDR3 comprises 16 residues. V shed 6 bases and J shed 8 bases, with 22 bases lying between them. Germline CDR1 is MNHEY and CDR2 is SVGEGT. CDR3 DNA sequence: TGTGCCAGCAGCCTCCCCCCGACTGTAGGGAGGGAAAAACTGTTTTTT. Amino acids: CASSLPPTVGREKLFF.

V usage is TRBV27 and J usage is TRBJ2-3, with 13 bases aligning to TRBD2. The J segment lost 6 bases and the V segment lost 5 bases, leaving 5 bases of the junction unmatched. CDR3 length: 15 amino acids. The V gene's germline CDR1 is MNHEY and CDR2 SMNVEV (reference sequence). The CDR3 reads CASSLTSGGLDTQYF. The DNA of the CDR3 is TGTGCCAGCAGTCTGACTAGCGGGGGGCTGGATACGCAGTATTTT.

This chain connects TRBV18 to TRBJ1-2; 7 positions agree with TRBD1. V shed 6 bases, J shed 2 bases, and the junction held 12 bases outside the gene matches. Germline V lookup: CDR1 KGHSH, CDR2 LQKENI. This CDR3 is 16 amino acids long. The CDR3 reads CASSQRDSPENYGYTF. CDR3 nucleotide sequence: TGTGCCAGCTCCCAAAGGGACAGCCCTGAAAACTATGGCTACACCTTC.

This clone is a singleton in its sample. The rearrangement uses TRBV2 and TRBJ1-3, with 9 nucleotides matching TRBD1. The length of the CDR3 is 16 residues. Trimming at V came to 6 bases and at J to 4 bases, leaving 10 bases not matched to a gene. Germline loops: CDR1 SNHLY, CDR2 FYNNEI. The CDR3 protein is CASRAGQGLGGNTIYF. CDR3 DNA: TGTGCCAGCAGAGCGGGACAGGGTTTAGGCGGAAACACCATATATTTT.

V gene TRBV5-6 combines with J gene TRBJ2-5; TRBD1 is a possible D gene (7 bases). The CDR3 consists of 13 residues. V was trimmed by 4 bases and J by 5 bases, leaving 12 bases between them. From germline, CDR1 is SGHDT and CDR2 YYEEEE. The CDR3 loop is CASSPTGRETQYF. In DNA, the CDR3 is TGTGCCAGCAGCCCGACAGGGAGGGAGACCCAGTACTTC.

The rearrangement joins TRBV19 to TRBJ1-1; D not certain. CDR1 and CDR2 from the germline V gene are LNHDA and SQIVND (reference sequence). The CDR3 sequence is 16 residues long. The V and J ends lost 3 bases and 0 bases respectively, with 14 bases between them. Here the CDR3 reads CASSISLGQVNTEAFF. The CDR3, as DNA: TGTGCCAGTAGTATCTCCCTTGGGCAGGTGAACACTGAAGCTTTCTTT. Based on the CDR3 plus reference TRBV19 and TRBJ1-1, the full variable domain is DGGITQSPKYLFRKEGQNVTLSCEQNLNHDAMYWYRQDPGQGLRLIYYSQIVNDFQKGDIAEGYSVSREKKESFPLTVTSAQKNPTAFYLCASSISLGQVNTEAFFGQGTRLTVV.

The V call is TRBV4-2, the J call TRBJ1-5, with TRBD1 matching over 10 bases. The CDR3 sequence is 15 residues long. CDR1 and CDR2 (germline): LGHNA, YNFKEQ. Trimming cost V 2 bases and J 4 bases; bases outside gene matches: 2. The CDR3 nucleotides are TGTGCCAGCAGCCAAAGGGGACAGGGGAATCAGCCCCAGCATTTT. Its protein is CASSQRGQGNQPQHF.

The chain joins TRBV19 to TRBJ2-3; a possible D gene is TRBD2 (6 bases). V was cut by 5 bases and J by 7 bases, with 13 bases left in between. The germline V gene encodes CDR1 LNHDA and CDR2 SQIVND (reference sequence). The CDR3 is 13 residues long. The CDR3 is CASSATSTYTQYF. DNA for the CDR3: TGTGCCAGTAGTGCTACTAGCACTTATACGCAGTATTTT. Looking up the rest from reference TRBV19 and TRBJ2-3 gives the full variable domain: DGGITQSPKYLFRKEGQNVTLSCEQNLNHDAMYWYRQDPGQGLRLIYYSQIVNDFQKGDIAEGYSVSREKKESFPLTVTSAQKNPTAFYLCASSATSTYTQYFGPGTRLTVL.

The chain combines TRBV19 with TRBJ1-2, with D possibly TRBD1 on 6 matching bases. V shed 7 bases and J shed 5 bases, with 17 bases lying between them. The CDR3 is made up of 14 amino acids. The germline V gene encodes CDR1 LNHDA and CDR2 SQIVND (reference sequence). Written as DNA, the CDR3 is TGTGCCAGTACCCCCGGGACACCGAGATATGGCTACACCTTC. Its translation is CASTPGTPRYGYTF. Drawing the rest from reference TRBV19 and TRBJ1-2, the complete variable domain is DGGITQSPKYLFRKEGQNVTLSCEQNLNHDAMYWYRQDPGQGLRLIYYSQIVNDFQKGDIAEGYSVSREKKESFPLTVTSAQKNPTAFYLCASTPGTPRYGYTFGSGTRLTVV.

As to this clone: Germline is not matched at one junction end, which may reflect a read error. The chain couples TRBV3-1 (or the pseudogene TRBV3-2) to TRBJ1-1; D remains ambiguous. CDR3 length equals 13 residues. The germline gives CDR1 LGHDT, CDR2 YNNKEL (reference sequence). This CDR3 is CASSQGRDTEAFF. The DNA of the CDR3 is TGTGCCAGCAGTCAAGGGCGGGACACTGAAGCTTTCTTT.

The rearrangement joins TRBV10-3 to TRBJ1-1; 7 bases are shared with TRBD1. With V trimmed by 5 bases and J by 0 bases, 12 bases remained unmatched. Germline V lookup: CDR1 ENHRY, CDR2 SYGVKD. The CDR3 runs 17 residues. The CDR3 reads CAISTLLGTELNTEAFF. DNA for the CDR3: TGTGCCATCAGTACGTTGCTCGGGACAGAGCTGAACACTGAAGCTTTCTTT.

V and J are TRBV18 and TRBJ1-4; tentative D call: TRBD1 (6 bases). V shed 3 bases and J shed 5 bases, with 10 bases lying between them. The germline V gene has CDR1 KGHSH and CDR2 LQKENI. The CDR3 totals 14 residues. The CDR3 region has the DNA TGTGCCAGCTCACCGGGGGCAGGCAATGAAAAACTGTTTTTT. Protein: CASSPGAGNEKLFF.

Points on this clone: Other DNA sequences of this sample code for an identical CDR3. The chain has TRBV6-5 and TRBJ2-3, with TRBD2 identical over 7 bases. The V gene end was trimmed by 6 bases and the J gene end by 0 bases; junction bases not matched to a gene: 3. The length of the CDR3 is 14 residues. CDR1 and CDR2 from the germline V gene are MNHEY and SVGAGI. The CDR3 coding sequence is TGTGCCAGCAGACGGGACTACAGCACAGATACGCAGTATTTT. It translates to CASRRDYSTDTQYF.

To note about this clone: Other DNA sequences of this sample code for an identical CDR3. The chain is built from TRBV6-5 and TRBJ2-1, with 8 bases matching TRBD2. CDR1 and CDR2 from the germline V gene are MNHEY and SVGAGI. CDR3 length equals 16 residues. The J segment lost 3 bases and the V segment lost 0 bases, leaving 4 bases of the junction unmatched. The CDR3 is CASSYSTSGSYNEQFF. For the CDR3, the DNA is TGTGCCAGCAGTTACTCCACTAGCGGAAGCTACAATGAGCAGTTCTTC.

The chain's CDR3 is CASRQGFTEAFF. DNA for the CDR3: TGTGCCAGCAGACAGGGCTTCACTGAAGCTTTCTTT. The chain has TRBV2 and TRBJ1-1; TRBD1 might be the D (6 bases). The CDR3 has 12 amino acids. V lost 6 bases and J 4 bases, leaving 9 bases between the germline ends. Germline CDR1 is SNHLY and CDR2 is FYNNEI.

The gene calls are TRBV19 and TRBJ2-5, with D possibly TRBD2 on 5 matching bases. The V and J ends lost 4 bases and 2 bases respectively, with 14 bases between them. CDR3 size: 15 residues. The germline V gene has CDR1 LNHDA and CDR2 SQIVND (reference sequence). CDR3 amino acids: CASSTVSTGQETQYF. The CDR3, as DNA: TGTGCCAGTAGTACCGTCTCCACGGGGCAAGAGACCCAGTACTTC.

The chain uses TRBV10-2 and TRBJ2-3; D remains unclear. CDR3 length: 12 amino acids. Germline assignment: CDR1 WSHSY and CDR2 SAAADI. Between the trimmed V and J ends, which lost 3 bases and 8 bases, there was a span of 9 bases. CDR3 DNA sequence: TGCGCCAGCAGTGAAGTCTGGAGTACGCAGTATTTT. This gives the protein CASSEVWSTQYF.

The chain carries TRBV12-3 or TRBV12-4 and TRBJ1-2; TRBD1 is a possible D gene (5 bases). The CDR3 is made up of 12 amino acids. Trimming took off 6 bases at V and 8 bases at J, with 13 bases between the two ends. The CDR3, as DNA: TGTGCCAGCAGCCGGGGGGGTTGGGGCTACACCTTC. It yields the protein CASSRGGWGYTF.

This rearrangement joins TRBV18 to TRBJ1-2; the D is unclear. The CDR3 has 14 amino acids. CDR1 is KGHSH and CDR2 is LQKENI in the germline V gene. V dropped 3 bases and J dropped 0 bases, with 8 bases sitting between them. The CDR3 DNA is TGTGCCAGCTCACCGGCCACCACTAACTATGGCTACACCTTC. Translating it yields CASSPATTNYGYTF.

The sample holds a few counts of this clone. The rearrangement links TRBV4-2 to TRBJ1-1; 7 nucleotides align to TRBD1. The V gene's germline CDR1 is LGHNA and CDR2 YNFKEQ. There are 16 residues in the CDR3. V gave up 4 bases and J gave up 5 bases; unmatched junction bases: 13. The CDR3 DNA is TGTGCCAGCAGCCTCATCACAGGGGAAGTGGGGACTGAAGCTTTCTTT. Its translation: CASSLITGEVGTEAFF.

V usage is TRBV5-6 and J usage is TRBJ1-6, with D possibly being TRBD1 (6 bases). CDR1 is SGHDT and CDR2 is YYEEEE in the germline V gene. Trimming cost V 4 bases and J 5 bases, with 13 bases left between them. The CDR3 sequence is 15 residues long. CDR3 in amino acids: CASSPRQANNSPLHF. The DNA for the CDR3 is TGTGCCAGCAGCCCGAGACAGGCTAATAATTCACCCCTCCACTTT.

The chain links TRBV6-5 to TRBJ1-1; 8 nucleotides match TRBD1. Germline CDR1 MNHEY, CDR2 SVGAGI. V was clipped by 5 bases and J by 10 bases; unmatched bases: 9. The CDR3 length is 13 residues. The CDR3 reads CASSIGQGFRAFF. The CDR3 bases are TGTGCCAGCAGTATAGGACAGGGTTTCCGAGCTTTCTTT.

The J gene is TRBJ2-3, the V gene TRBV1; the table's D call of TRBD1 was not tested on the DNA. TRBV1 is designated a pseudogene. This CDR3 region has 14 residues. As DNA, the CDR3 is TGCACCAGCAAAACAGGGGGCTGGACAGATACGCAGTATTTT. This translates into CTSKTGGWTDTQYF.

The rearrangement links TRBV30 to TRBJ2-5, with D unclear. Germline CDR1 reads GTSNPN; CDR2 reads SVGIG (reference sequence). The germline V and J ends were trimmed by 3 bases and 9 bases, with 14 bases remaining between them. The CDR3 sequence is 12 residues long. The CDR3 region is CAWSILLGSQYF. CDR3 DNA: TGTGCCTGGAGCATCCTACTCGGTTCCCAGTACTTC. Full variable domain (missing parts from reference TRBV30 and TRBJ2-5): SQTIHQWPATLVQPVGSPLSLECTVEGTSNPNLYWYRQAAGRGLQLLFYSVGIGQISSEVPQNLSASRPQDRQFILSSKKLLLSDSGFYLCAWSILLGSQYFGPGTRLLVL.

The rearrangement links TRBV18 to TRBJ2-5; D remains unclear. Trimming shortened V by 1 base and J by 4 bases, and 4 bases separated the two germline ends. Germline V lookup: CDR1 KGHSH, CDR2 LQKENI. The CDR3 is 12 amino acids. The CDR3 DNA reads TGTGCCAGCTCACCACTGAGAGAGACCCAGTACTTC. Its translation is CASSPLRETQYF.

J is TRBJ2-1 and V is TRBV19, with D possibly TRBD2 on 6 matching bases. The V and J ends lost 1 base and 4 bases respectively, with 11 bases between them. The V gene's germline CDR1 is LNHDA and CDR2 SQIVND (reference sequence). The CDR3 totals 15 residues. CDR3 loop: CASSIVAAVYNEQFF. In DNA, the CDR3 is TGTGCCAGTAGTATAGTAGCGGCCGTTTACAATGAGCAGTTCTTC.